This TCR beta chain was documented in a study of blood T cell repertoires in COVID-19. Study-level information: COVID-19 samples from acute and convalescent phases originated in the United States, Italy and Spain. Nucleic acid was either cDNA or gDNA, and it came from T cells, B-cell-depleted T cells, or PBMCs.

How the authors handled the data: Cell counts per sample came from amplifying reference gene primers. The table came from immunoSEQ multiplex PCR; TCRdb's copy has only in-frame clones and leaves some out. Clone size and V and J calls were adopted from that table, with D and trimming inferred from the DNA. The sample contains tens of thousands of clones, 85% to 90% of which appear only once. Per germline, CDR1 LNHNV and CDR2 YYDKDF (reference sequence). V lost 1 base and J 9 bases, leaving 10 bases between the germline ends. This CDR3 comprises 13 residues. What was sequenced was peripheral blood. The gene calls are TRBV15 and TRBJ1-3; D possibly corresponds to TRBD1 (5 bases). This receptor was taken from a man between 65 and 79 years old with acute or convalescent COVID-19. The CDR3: CATSRGAGGTIYF. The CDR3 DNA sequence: TGTGCCACCAGCAGAGGGGCGGGGGGCACCATATATTTT. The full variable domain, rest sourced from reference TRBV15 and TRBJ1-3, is DAMVIQNPRYQVTQFGKPVTLSCSQTLNHNVMYWYQQKSSQAPKLLFHYYDKDFNNEADTPDNFQSRRPNTSFCFLDIRSPGLGDTAMYLCATSRGAGGTIYFGEGSWLTVV.